What follows are 5 T cell receptor beta chains derived from one specimen sequenced in a study of molecular identifiers for immune sequencing clone quantification. One entry per CDR3 protein results from TCRdb running MiXCR on the PCR reads. This repertoire shows about 320,000 distinct CDR3 sequences, 24% found once; its top ten account for about 0.71%. Source material: naive CD8+ T cells from blood, with Jurkat cell RNA spiked in. Specified subset: FACS-sorted CD8+CD4-CCR7+CD45RA+ naive T cells. These receptors were taken from a human donor in good health. Some libraries in this study had Jurkat cell RNA spiked in.

In its sample, this clonotype was seen many times. J is TRBJ2-6 and V is TRBV10-2; 7 positions agree with TRBD1. V shed 6 bases, J shed 0 bases, and the junction held 5 bases outside the gene matches. In germline, CDR1 is WSHSY, CDR2 SAAADI. The CDR3 totals 16 residues. As DNA, the CDR3 is TGCGCCAGCAGAGGGACAGCGAGCTCTGGGGCCAACGTCCTGACTTTC. Residues: CASRGTASSGANVLTF.

This clonotype was counted between two and nine times. The V call is TRBV19, the J call TRBJ2-2; TRBD2 agrees at 13 bases. V lost 3 bases, J lost 3 bases, and 10 bases stayed unmatched. Germline CDR1 is LNHDA and CDR2 is SQIVND (reference sequence). The CDR3 is made up of 19 amino acids. In DNA, the CDR3 is TGTGCCAGTAGTATCCGGACTAGCGGGGGCGAGGGGTACACCGGGGAGCTGTTTTTT. Translated: CASSIRTSGGEGYTGELFF.

With regard to this clonotype: A much larger clone differs by one base, so this may be a read error. In this CDR3 the conserved last residue, phenylalanine or tryptophan, is missing, so a read error is likely. V and J are TRBV20-1 and TRBJ2-7; D is unclear. In germline, CDR1 is DFQATT, CDR2 SNEGSKA (reference sequence). The CDR3 sequence is 12 residues long. V was cut by 5 bases and J by 0 bases, with 8 bases left in between. The CDR3 bases are TGCAGTGCTGGGAACAACTCCTACGAGCAGTACTAC. This encodes CSAGNNSYEQYY.

In DNA, the CDR3 is TGTGCCAGCAGTTTATTAGCGGGGGGTGAGACCCAGTACTTC. Translated, it gives CASSLLAGGETQYF. The chain employs TRBV27 and TRBJ2-5, with 10 bases that match TRBD2. The CDR3 totals 14 residues. With V trimmed by 1 base and J by 5 bases, 1 base remained unmatched. Germline assignment: CDR1 MNHEY and CDR2 SMNVEV (reference sequence).

This clonotype was counted a few times. The chain is built from TRBV5-4 and TRBJ2-7; 7 bases agree with TRBD1. This CDR3 comprises 14 residues. The V gene end was trimmed by 2 bases and the J gene end by 3 bases; junction bases not matched to a gene: 5. Per germline, CDR1 SGHNT and CDR2 YYREEE (reference sequence). The CDR3 DNA follows: TGTGCCAGCAGCTTTAACAGGGGTGGCTACGAGCAGTACTTC. Translated, it gives CASSFNRGGYEQYF.